These 13 T cell receptor beta chains were all obtained from the same sample, sequenced in a study of tumor-infiltrating lymphocytes in primary liver carcinoma. Synthesis of TCR beta cDNA was carried out from 500 ng total RNA with a constant-region primer. Libraries covering TCR beta were generated through three nested multiplex PCR rounds (using a slightly modified ARM-PCR). The first two PCR rounds used TRBV1-TRBV30 forward primers with a C-beta reverse primer, nine to ten cycles each. TCRdb reprocessed the multiplex PCR reads via MiXCR and lists one record per CDR3 protein. The sample records some 50,000 distinct CDR3 sequences, roughly 70% being singletons. Taking about 18-31 mg of unsorted bulk tissue, the authors co-extracted RNA and DNA. Material: liver tumor tissue from sampling region 5. Subset noted: tumor region T5, tumor centre. All receptors come from a man between 40 and 49 years old with primary liver carcinoma and hepatitis B virus infection.

About this clonotype: This CDR3 fails to terminate in the conserved phenylalanine or tryptophan, so it likely reflects a read error. The CDR3 reads CASSDRVGYEQYS. DNA for the CDR3: TGTGCCAGCAGTGACAGGGTTGGGTACGAGCAGTACTCC. This chain joins TRBV6-1 and TRBJ2-7, with TRBD1 as a possible D gene (5 bases). V lost 3 bases and J 4 bases, leaving 10 bases between the germline ends. The CDR3 runs to 13 residues. Germline V lookup: CDR1 MNHNS, CDR2 SASEGT.

Note on this clonotype: Since a much larger clone is just one base distant, this may be a read error. This chain connects TRBV30 to TRBJ1-1, with D hard to call. The CDR3 is 13 residues long. Germline V gene sequence: CDR1 GTSNPN, CDR2 SVGIG (reference sequence). The CDR3 protein is CALSVQGGTEAFF. CDR3 in DNA: TGTGCCTTGAGTGTACAAGGTGGGACTGAAGCTTTCTTT.

Of note for this clonotype: The junction shows a germline mismatch at one end, possibly a read error. The V and J genes are TRBV10-1 and TRBJ2-4; 7 bases map to TRBD2. Germline loops: CDR1 WNHNN, CDR2 SYGVQD (reference sequence). This CDR3 contains 13 residues. CDR3 in DNA: TGCGCCACCAGTGACTCGGGGGAGGGAATTCAGTACTTC. Its protein is CATSDSGEGIQYF.

Points on this clonotype: Possible read error: a much larger clone is one base away. The chain is built from TRBV30 and TRBJ1-1, with D possibly TRBD1 on 6 matching bases. This CDR3 region has 12 residues. The germline gives CDR1 GTSNPN, CDR2 SVGIG (reference sequence). In DNA form, the CDR3 reads TGTGCGGGGGGCAGGATAAACACTGAAGCTTTCTTT. As protein: CAGGRINTEAFF.

DNA of the CDR3: TGTGCCAGCAGCGGACTAGCGGAAGTGCCGGGGCGTCTTCTTGAGCAGTTCTTC. Its protein is CASSGLAEVPGRLLEQFF. This chain links TRBV12-3 or TRBV12-4 with TRBJ2-1; 10 bases fit TRBD2. V dropped 6 bases and J dropped 9; count of bases not matched to a gene: 20. This CDR3 is 18 amino acids long.

The CDR3 nucleotides are TGTGCCAGCAGCTTAACTGACACTACCTATGAGCAGTTCTTC. Its protein is CASSLTDTTYEQFF. V gene TRBV11-2 combines with J gene TRBJ2-1; D uncertain. This CDR3 is built from 14 residues. Germline V CDR1 and CDR2: SGHAT, FQNNGV. With 2 bases removed from V and 8 bases from J, the gap between germline ends came to 13 bases.

Remarks on this clonotype: The junction shows a germline mismatch at one end, possibly a read error. The chain combines TRBV6-1 with TRBJ2-3; the D gene is possibly TRBD2 (6 bases). The CDR3 runs 12 residues. Germline loops: CDR1 MNHNS, CDR2 SASEGT. The CDR3, as DNA: TGTGGCAGCAGGCGGACGGGGGATACGCAATATTTT. It specifies CGSRRTGDTQYF.

This clonotype was observed at least ten times. The rearrangement uses TRBV6-6 and TRBJ2-7; TRBD1 matches 7 bases. The CDR3 is 15 residues long. Germline CDR1 MNHNY, CDR2 SVGAGI (reference sequence). V shed 3 bases, J shed 0 bases, and the junction held 5 bases outside the gene matches. The CDR3 DNA sequence: TGTGCCAGCAGTTATCACCGGGACAGCTCCTACGAGCAGTACTTC. Translating gives CASSYHRDSSYEQYF.

A remark on this clonotype: Compared with germline, one end of the junction differs, possibly owing to a read error. The J gene is TRBJ2-7, the V gene TRBV11-2; tentatively, D is TRBD1 or TRBD2 (5 bases each). CDR1 is SGHAT and CDR2 is FQNNGV in the germline V gene. CDR3 length: 13 amino acids. The CDR3 region has the DNA TGTGTCAGCAGCCCGGGACCGCCTTACGAGCAGTATTTC. It is translated as CVSSPGPPYEQYF.

V is TRBV12-3 or TRBV12-4 and J is TRBJ1-5; 7 positions agree with TRBD1. The CDR3 sequence is 16 residues long. V was clipped by 9 bases and J by 3 bases; unmatched bases: 14. CDR3 amino acids: CASSIHWTGLNQPQHF. The DNA for the CDR3 is TGTGCCAGTAGTATCCACTGGACAGGCCTCAATCAGCCCCAGCATTTT.

Turning to this clonotype: The final CDR3 position lacks the conserved phenylalanine or tryptophan, pointing to a likely read error. The rearrangement uses TRBV4-1 and TRBJ2-7; 9 bases map to TRBD1. V shed 4 bases, J shed 10 bases, and the junction held 14 bases outside the gene matches. Germline CDR1 and CDR2: MGHRA and YSYEKL. This CDR3 spans 15 amino acids. For the CDR3, the DNA is TGCGCCAGCAGCCCAACAGGGGGCGGTTGGGAAGAACAGTACTTA. Encoded protein: CASSPTGGGWEEQYL.

Concerning this clonotype: Germline is not matched at one junction end, which may reflect a read error. V and J are TRBV28 and TRBJ2-1; possible D gene TRBD1, 5 bases. The germline V gene has CDR1 MDHEN and CDR2 SYDVKM. The CDR3 has 14 amino acids. CDR3 loop: CATSFFTGMSEQFF. Here the CDR3 DNA reads TGTGCCACCAGTTTTTTTACAGGCATGAGTGAGCAGTTCTTC.

To note about this clonotype: A read error is likely, as this CDR3 ends without the conserved phenylalanine or tryptophan. V and J are TRBV11-2 and TRBJ2-2, with D maybe TRBD2 (7 bases). The CDR3 spans 19 residues. The germline CDR1 and CDR2 sequences are SGHAT and FQNNGV. The CDR3 sequence is CASSLDRGGVRPNTGELFL. CDR3 bases: TGTGCCAGCAGCTTAGATCGAGGGGGGGTGCGCCCGAATACCGGGGAGCTGTTTCTT.